These 17 T cell receptor beta chains were sequenced from one sample in a study of T cells in localized non-small cell lung cancer. Sequencing was performed with immunoSEQ multiplex PCR; in TCRdb, only in-frame clones are kept and a portion is missing. Here the sample spans 9,500 to 15,000 clones, around 82% being singletons. The material was peripheral blood, obtained before any cancer treatment. The receptors originated from a male donor older than 55 with stage I lung adenocarcinoma.

The rearrangement links TRBV11-2 to TRBJ1-2; D may be TRBD1 (5 bases). Trimming left V 4 bases short and J 9 bases short, with 15 bases between. Germline V gene lookup returns CDR1 SGHAT and CDR2 FQNNGV. This CDR3 is built from 13 residues. CDR3 region: CASSWAREERYTF. The CDR3 DNA reads TGTGCCAGCAGCTGGGCCAGGGAAGAACGCTACACCTTC.

The chain employs TRBV27 and TRBJ1-1; TRBD1 might be the D (5 bases). The CDR3 covers 15 residues. Trimming removed 1 base from V and 6 bases from J, with 15 bases in between. Germline CDR1 reads MNHEY; CDR2 reads SMNVEV (reference sequence). CDR3 bases: TGTGCCAGCAGTTTATGGGGCGGGGTACGGGCTGAAGCTTTCTTT. Protein sequence: CASSLWGGVRAEAFF.

The chain uses TRBV7-2 and TRBJ2-2; 12 bases line up with TRBD2. CDR1 SGHTA and CDR2 FQGNSA come from the germline V gene. This CDR3 has 15 amino acids. The ends lost 4 bases at V and 6 bases at J; junction bases unmatched: 3. The CDR3 bases are TGTGCCAGCAGCTCTTGGACTAGCGGGGCCGGGGAGCTGTTTTTT. This encodes CASSSWTSGAGELFF.

V and J are TRBV6-6 and TRBJ2-1; 9 bases align to TRBD2. CDR1 MNHNY and CDR2 SVGAGI come from the germline V gene (reference sequence). The CDR3 totals 15 residues. V shed 4 bases and J 6 bases; nucleotides not matched to a gene: 7. Here the CDR3 DNA reads TGTGCCAGCAGTTTCCCCGGGACTAGCAGCAATGAGCAGTTCTTC. Translated: CASSFPGTSSNEQFF.

CDR3 residues: CASSLPNPSSSGGYTF. CDR3 in DNA: TGTGCCAGCAGCCTGCCCAATCCAAGCAGCAGTGGGGGCTACACCTTC. The chain joins TRBV5-4 to TRBJ1-2, with no clear D. The V gene's germline CDR1 is SGHNT and CDR2 YYREEE (reference sequence). The germline V and J ends were trimmed by 4 bases and 8 bases, with 24 bases remaining between them. The CDR3 spans 16 residues.

The chain recombines TRBV18 with TRBJ2-7; 8 bases agree with TRBD1. CDR3 length: 15 residues. Germline CDR1 reads KGHSH; CDR2 reads LQKENI. Trimming removed 4 bases from V and 4 bases from J; junction bases left unmatched: 9. The CDR3 protein is CASSLGQGKQYEQYF. The CDR3 nucleotides are TGTGCCAGCTCACTCGGACAGGGCAAACAGTACGAGCAGTACTTC.

The chain joins TRBV18 to TRBJ1-4; D is ambiguous. Germline V gene data show CDR1 as KGHSH and CDR2 as LQKENI. The CDR3 is made up of 16 amino acids. Trimming removed 0 bases from V and 7 bases from J, with 15 bases in between. The chain's CDR3 is CASSPPSVGRGEKLFF. The CDR3 DNA sequence: TGTGCCAGCTCACCACCTTCGGTAGGCCGAGGTGAAAAACTGTTTTTT. The full variable domain, its missing parts supplied by reference TRBV18 and TRBJ1-4, is NAGVMQNPRHLVRRRGQEARLRCSPMKGHSHVYWYRQLPEEGLKFMVYLQKENIIDESGMPKERFSAEFPKEGPSILRIQQVVRGDSAAYFCASSPPSVGRGEKLFFGSGTQLSVL.

The chain has TRBV28 and TRBJ2-1; TRBD2 matches 7 bases. CDR1 is MDHEN and CDR2 is SYDVKM in the germline V gene. CDR3 length: 16 residues. Trimming took 4 bases from V and 6 from J; bases not matched to a gene: 12. The CDR3 spells CASSSPVSGKFNEQFF. Here the CDR3 DNA reads TGTGCCAGCAGTTCCCCGGTGAGCGGGAAATTCAATGAGCAGTTCTTC.

CDR3 sequence (DNA): TGTGCCAGCAGCCCGACGGCAGAAGCATACAATGAGCAGTTCTTC. Translating gives CASSPTAEAYNEQFF. This chain links TRBV7-7 with TRBJ2-1; D unclear. V dropped 5 bases and J dropped 4 bases, with 15 bases sitting between them. This CDR3 is 15 amino acids long. Germline V gene lookup returns CDR1 SSHAT and CDR2 FNYEAQ (reference sequence). The variable domain in full, completed from reference TRBV7-7 and TRBJ2-1, reads GAGVSQSPRYKVTKRGQDVTLRCDPISSHATLYWYQQALGQGPEFLTYFNYEAQPDKSGLPSDRFSAERPEGSISTLTIQRTEQRDSAMYRCASSPTAEAYNEQFFGPGTRLTVL.

The chain couples TRBV15 to TRBJ2-3, with D hard to call. Germline CDR1 and CDR2: LNHNV and YYDKDF (reference sequence). Between the trimmed V and J ends, which lost 8 bases and 10 bases, there was a span of 19 bases. The CDR3 contains 13 residues. CDR3 nucleotides: TGTGCCACCGGCCAACCCTATACGAGTCCGCAGTATTTT. It codes for CATGQPYTSPQYF.

The chain employs TRBV7-8 and TRBJ1-4, with 9 bases matching TRBD1. J was trimmed by 7 bases and V by 3 bases; bases with no gene match: 9. The CDR3 sequence is 16 residues long. The V gene's germline CDR1 is SGHVS and CDR2 FQNEAQ. As DNA, the CDR3 is TGTGCCAGCAGCTTGAGGGACAGGGATTTAGGTGAAAAACTGTTTTTT. This codes for CASSLRDRDLGEKLFF.

The gene calls are TRBV18 and TRBJ2-5; D call uncertain. Germline V gene sequence: CDR1 KGHSH, CDR2 LQKENI. The CDR3 has 14 residues. Trimming pared 3 bases from V and 1 base from J, leaving 9 bases between. In DNA, the CDR3 is TGTGCCAGCTCACCGGGCAGGTCCCAAGAGACCCAGTACTTC. Translating gives CASSPGRSQETQYF.

The rearrangement joins TRBV7-9 to TRBJ2-1; no clear D. V shed 5 bases and J shed 9 bases, with 17 bases lying between them. This CDR3 has 14 amino acids. CDR1 and CDR2 (germline): SEHNR, FQNEAQ (reference sequence). CDR3 coding DNA: TGTGCCAGCAGCCCGATGGAGTACGGTAGTGAGCAGTTCTTC. Encoded protein: CASSPMEYGSEQFF. Drawing the rest from reference TRBV7-9 and TRBJ2-1, the complete variable domain is DTGVSQNPRHKITKRGQNVTFRCDPISEHNRLYWYRQTLGQGPEFLTYFQNEAQLEKSRLLSDRFSAERPKGSFSTLEIQRTEQGDSAMYLCASSPMEYGSEQFFGPGTRLTVL.

V usage is TRBV14 and J usage is TRBJ1-1; TRBD1 might be the D (6 bases). The CDR3 sequence is 16 residues long. In germline, CDR1 is SGHDN, CDR2 FVKESK. Trimming left V 5 bases short and J 4 bases short, with 20 bases between. CDR3 coding DNA: TGTGCCAGCAGCTTAGCAAGGGGGAGAGGCCCCACTGAAGCTTTCTTT. It is translated as CASSLARGRGPTEAFF.

Only a few counts were recorded for this clone. This rearrangement joins TRBV2 to TRBJ2-1; 9 positions agree with TRBD1. The CDR3 is 15 residues long. Germline V gene lookup returns CDR1 SNHLY and CDR2 FYNNEI. J lost 6 bases, V lost 4 bases, and 7 bases had no gene match. The CDR3 DNA follows: TGTGCCAGCAGTGGCCCCTCGACAGGGGGCAATGAGCAGTTCTTC. Encoded protein: CASSGPSTGGNEQFF.

This chain connects TRBV5-4 to TRBJ2-5; TRBD1 aligns across 7 bases. Germline V gene lookup returns CDR1 SGHNT and CDR2 YYREEE (reference sequence). J was trimmed by 3 bases and V by 8 bases; bases with no gene match: 13. The CDR3 spans 15 residues. CDR3 protein: CASTTGASREETQYF. DNA for the CDR3: TGTGCCAGTACCACAGGGGCGTCTAGAGAAGAGACCCAGTACTTC.

This clone was picked up a small number of times. The CDR3 bases are TGTGCCAGCAGTCGGCGGGACTACACTGAAGCTTTCTTT. Translated: CASSRRDYTEAFF. The chain links TRBV2 to TRBJ1-1; a possible D gene is TRBD1 (5 bases). The CDR3 runs 13 residues. The germline CDR1 and CDR2 sequences are SNHLY and FYNNEI. Trimming took 5 bases from V and 3 from J, leaving 10 bases between them.